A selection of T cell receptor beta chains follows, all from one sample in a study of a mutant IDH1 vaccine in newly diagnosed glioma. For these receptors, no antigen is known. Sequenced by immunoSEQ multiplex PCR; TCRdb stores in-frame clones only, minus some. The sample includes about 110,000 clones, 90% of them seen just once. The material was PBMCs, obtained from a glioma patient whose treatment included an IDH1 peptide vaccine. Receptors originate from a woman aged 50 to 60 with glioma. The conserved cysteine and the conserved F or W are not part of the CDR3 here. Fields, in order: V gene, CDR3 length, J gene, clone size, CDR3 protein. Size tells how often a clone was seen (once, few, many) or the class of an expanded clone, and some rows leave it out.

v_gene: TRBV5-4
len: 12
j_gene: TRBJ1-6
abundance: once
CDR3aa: ASSLGRGHSPLH

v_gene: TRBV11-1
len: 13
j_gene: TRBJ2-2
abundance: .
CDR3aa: ASSPGTRFAGELF

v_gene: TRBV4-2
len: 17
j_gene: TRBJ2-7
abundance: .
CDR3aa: ASSQEPVGGRTLSYEQY

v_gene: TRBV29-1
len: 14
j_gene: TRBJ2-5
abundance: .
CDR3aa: SVPKPGTGPLGTQY

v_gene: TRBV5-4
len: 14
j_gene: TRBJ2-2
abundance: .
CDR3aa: ASSLVVAANTGELF

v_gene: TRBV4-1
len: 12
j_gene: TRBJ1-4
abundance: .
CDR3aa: ASSSGPANEKLF

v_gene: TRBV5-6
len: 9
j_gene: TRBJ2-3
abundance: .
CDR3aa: ASSLAVTQY

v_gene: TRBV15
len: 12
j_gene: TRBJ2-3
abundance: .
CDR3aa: ATSRATWRDTQY

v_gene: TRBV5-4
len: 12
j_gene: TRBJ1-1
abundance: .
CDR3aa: ASSFLRGGTEAF

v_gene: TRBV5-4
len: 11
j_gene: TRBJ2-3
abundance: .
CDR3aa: ASSTDGGVTQY

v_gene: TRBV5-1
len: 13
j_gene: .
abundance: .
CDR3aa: ASSPIRGGSYEQY

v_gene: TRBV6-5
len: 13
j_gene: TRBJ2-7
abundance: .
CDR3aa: ASSSPAGGSYEQY

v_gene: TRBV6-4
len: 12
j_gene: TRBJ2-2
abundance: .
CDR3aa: ASSDSGSTGELF

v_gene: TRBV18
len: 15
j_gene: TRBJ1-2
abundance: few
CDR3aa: ASSPGQGRLGNYGYT

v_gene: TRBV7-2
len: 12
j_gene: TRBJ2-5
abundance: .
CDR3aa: ASSLSGFQETQY

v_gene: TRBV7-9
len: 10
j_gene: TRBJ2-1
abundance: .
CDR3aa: ASSLGYREQF

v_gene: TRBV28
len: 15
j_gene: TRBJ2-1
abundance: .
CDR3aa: ATLGGGATTSYNEQF

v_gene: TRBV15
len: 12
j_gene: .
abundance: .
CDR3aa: ATSSWRTGYEQY

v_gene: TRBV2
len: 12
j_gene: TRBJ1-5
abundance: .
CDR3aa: ASSDEQGRQPQH

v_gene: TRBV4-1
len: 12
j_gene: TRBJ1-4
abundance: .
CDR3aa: ASSLDRGSVKLF

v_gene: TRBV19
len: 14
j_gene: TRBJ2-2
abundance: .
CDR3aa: ASSWGPYMNTGELF

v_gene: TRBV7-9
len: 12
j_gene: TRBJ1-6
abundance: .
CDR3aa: ASSLVGDGSPLH

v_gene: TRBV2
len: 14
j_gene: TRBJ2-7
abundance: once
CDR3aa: ASSEGDGLVNYEQY

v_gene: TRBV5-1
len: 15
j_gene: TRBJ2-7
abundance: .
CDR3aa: ASSYFLPGTGSYEQY

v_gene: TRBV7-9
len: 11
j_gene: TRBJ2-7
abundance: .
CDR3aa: ASSSQGRGEQY

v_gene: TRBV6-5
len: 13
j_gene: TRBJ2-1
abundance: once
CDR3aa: ASSYRGQSYNEQF

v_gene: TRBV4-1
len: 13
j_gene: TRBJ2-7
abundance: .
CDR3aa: ASSQDFRESYEQY

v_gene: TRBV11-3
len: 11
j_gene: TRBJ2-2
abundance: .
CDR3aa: ASSLANTGELF

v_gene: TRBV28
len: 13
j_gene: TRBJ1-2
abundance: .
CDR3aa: ASSLTGGYNYGYT

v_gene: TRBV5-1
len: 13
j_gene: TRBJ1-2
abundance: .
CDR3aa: ASSLRQGTDYGYT

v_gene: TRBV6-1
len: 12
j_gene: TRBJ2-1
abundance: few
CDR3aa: ASSVLAGPNEQF

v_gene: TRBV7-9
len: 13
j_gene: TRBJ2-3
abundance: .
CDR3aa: ASSPQGVSTDTQY

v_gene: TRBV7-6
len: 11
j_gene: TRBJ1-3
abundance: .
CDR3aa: ASSGQGLNTIY